This T cell receptor (beta chain) was sequenced during a study of blood T cell repertoires in COVID-19. About the study: Researchers got acute and convalescent COVID-19 samples from the United States, Italy and Spain. PBMCs, B-cell-depleted T cells, or T cells were the source of the cDNA or gDNA that made up the material.

There are 14 residues in the CDR3. Germline V gene sequence: CDR1 KGHDR, CDR2 SFDVKD. The V gene lost 8 bases and the J gene lost 0 bases, with 10 bases spanning the gap. Patients at the Seattle site were enrolled during active infection and followed longitudinally. How the authors handled the data: Amplification of reference gene primers provided the estimated nucleated cell counts. Method: immunoSEQ multiplex PCR; TCRdb's copy keeps in-frame clones and lacks some. That table furnishes V, J and clone size, whereas the DNA furnished D and trimming. The repertoire includes approximately 180,000 clones, 85% to 90% of them detected once, and roughly 18% sits in the top ten.

Specimen: peripheral blood. The chain has TRBV24-1 and TRBJ2-1; D is possibly TRBD1 (5 bases). The receptor comes from a person between 65 and 80 years old with COVID-19, enrolled during active disease. The CDR3 protein is CATKGASSYNEQFF. The CDR3 bases are TGTGCCACCAAAGGGGCGAGCTCCTACAATGAGCAGTTCTTC.